This T cell receptor delta chain was profiled in a study of gamma-delta chains in newborns, infants, children. Study background: Innate gammadelta T cells reportedly expand polyclonally right after birth, driven by microbial exposure, per the title.

Remarks on this clone: The germline gene is not matched at one end of the junction; a read error may be the cause. The sample carries other DNA sequences with the same CDR3.

TCRdb re-analyzed the reads via CATT. The data show roughly 7,200 delta-chain clones, roughly 0.62% seen once. Germline loops: CDR1 GEAIGNYY, CDR2 EKD. The CDR3 covers 18 residues. The chain couples TRDV2 to TRDJ3; tentative D call: TRDD3 (6 bases). The sequenced material came from blood. The TCR sequence derives from a child who was a newborn, infant or young child, either healthy, febrile or measles-vaccinated (not recorded which). CDR3 coding DNA: TGTGCCTGCGACACCGCTGGGGTCAGCTCCTGGGACACCCGACAGATGTTTTTC. Translated, it gives CACDTAGVSSWDTRQMFF.